This TCR beta chain derives from a study of brain metastases from non-small cell lung cancer. V was trimmed by 3 bases and J by 9 bases, leaving 11 bases between them. The CDR3 has 12 amino acids. Germline-derived CDR1 and CDR2 are LGHNT and FRNRAP. The method was immunoSEQ multiplex PCR; TCRdb's version includes in-frame clones alone and lacks a portion of them. This table has some 3,400 clones, just under 97% appearing once. The source is a donor over 35 with non-small cell lung cancer. Sequenced sample: tumor-adjacent normal tissue. This rearrangement joins TRBV12-5 to TRBJ1-1; D unclear. The CDR3 DNA sequence: TGTGCTAGTGGTTTCCCCGGGCGAAAAGCTTTCTTT. It yields the protein CASGFPGRKAFF.